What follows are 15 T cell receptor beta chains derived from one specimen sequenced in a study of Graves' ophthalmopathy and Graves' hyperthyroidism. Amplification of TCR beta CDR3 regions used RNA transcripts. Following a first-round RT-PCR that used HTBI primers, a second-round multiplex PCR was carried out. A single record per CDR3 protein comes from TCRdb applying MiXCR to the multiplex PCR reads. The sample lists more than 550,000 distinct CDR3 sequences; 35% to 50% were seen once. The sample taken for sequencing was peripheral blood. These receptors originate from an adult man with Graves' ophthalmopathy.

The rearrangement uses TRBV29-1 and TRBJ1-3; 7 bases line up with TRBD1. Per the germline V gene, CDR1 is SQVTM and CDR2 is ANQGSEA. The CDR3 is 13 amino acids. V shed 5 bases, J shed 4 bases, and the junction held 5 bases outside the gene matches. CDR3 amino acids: CSVLGGGGNTIYF. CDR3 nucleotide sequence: TGCAGCGTTCTGGGAGGGGGCGGAAACACCATATATTTT.

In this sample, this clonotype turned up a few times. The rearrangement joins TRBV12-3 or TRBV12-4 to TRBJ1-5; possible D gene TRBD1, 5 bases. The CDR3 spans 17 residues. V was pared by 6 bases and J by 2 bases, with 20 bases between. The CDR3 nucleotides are TGTGCCAGCAGCCAAGGGACGTGGGGATCCCGCAATCAGCCCCAGCATTTT. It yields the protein CASSQGTWGSRNQPQHF.

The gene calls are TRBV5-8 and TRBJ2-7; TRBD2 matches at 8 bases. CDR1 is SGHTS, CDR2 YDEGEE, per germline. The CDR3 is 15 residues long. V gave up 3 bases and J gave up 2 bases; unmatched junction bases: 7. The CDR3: CASSSSGRYPYEQYF. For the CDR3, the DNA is TGTGCCAGCAGCTCCAGCGGGAGATATCCCTACGAGCAGTACTTC.

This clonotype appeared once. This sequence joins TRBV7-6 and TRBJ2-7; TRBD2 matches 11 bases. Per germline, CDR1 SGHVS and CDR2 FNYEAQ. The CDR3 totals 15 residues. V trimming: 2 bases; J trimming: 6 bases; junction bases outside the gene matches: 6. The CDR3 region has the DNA TGTGCCAGCAGCTTAACTAGCGGGAGCGATTCCGAGCAGTACTTC. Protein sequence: CASSLTSGSDSEQYF.

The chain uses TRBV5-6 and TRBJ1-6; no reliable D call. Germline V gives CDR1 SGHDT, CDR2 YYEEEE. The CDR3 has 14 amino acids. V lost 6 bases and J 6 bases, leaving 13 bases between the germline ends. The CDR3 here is CASKQTGSNSPLHF. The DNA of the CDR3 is TGTGCCAGCAAACAAACCGGGAGTAATTCACCCCTCCACTTT.

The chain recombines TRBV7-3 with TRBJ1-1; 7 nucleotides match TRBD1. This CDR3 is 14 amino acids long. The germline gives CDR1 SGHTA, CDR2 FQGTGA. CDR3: CARDPGQMNTEAFF. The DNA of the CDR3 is TGTGCTAGAGACCCGGGACAGATGAACACTGAAGCTTTCTTT. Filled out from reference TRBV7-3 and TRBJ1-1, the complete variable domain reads GAGVSQTPSNKVTEKGKYVELRCDPISGHTALYWYRQSLGQGPEFLIYFQGTGAADDSGLPNDRFFAVRPEGSVSTLKIQRTERGDSAVYLCARDPGQMNTEAFFGQGTRLTVV.

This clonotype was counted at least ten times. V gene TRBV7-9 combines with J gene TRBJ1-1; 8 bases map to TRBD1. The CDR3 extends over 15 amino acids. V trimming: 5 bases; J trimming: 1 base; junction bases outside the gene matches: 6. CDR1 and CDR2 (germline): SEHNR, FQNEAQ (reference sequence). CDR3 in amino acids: CASSATGTGNTEAFF. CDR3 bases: TGTGCCAGCAGCGCCACCGGGACAGGGAACACTGAAGCTTTCTTT.

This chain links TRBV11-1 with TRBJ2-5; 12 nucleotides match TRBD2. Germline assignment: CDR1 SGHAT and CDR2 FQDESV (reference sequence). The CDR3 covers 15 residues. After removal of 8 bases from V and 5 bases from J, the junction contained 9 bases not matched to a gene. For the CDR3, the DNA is TGTGCCAGCTTGACTAGCGGGAGTTCTACGGAGACCCAGTACTTC. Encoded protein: CASLTSGSSTETQYF.

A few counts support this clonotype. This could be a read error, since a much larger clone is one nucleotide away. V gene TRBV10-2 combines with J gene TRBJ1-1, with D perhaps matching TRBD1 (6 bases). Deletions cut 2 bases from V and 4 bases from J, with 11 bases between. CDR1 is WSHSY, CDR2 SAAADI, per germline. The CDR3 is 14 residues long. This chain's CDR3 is CASSERGAVTEAFF. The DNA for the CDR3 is TGCGCCAGCAGTGAGAGGGGGGCGGTCACTGAAGCTTTCTTT.

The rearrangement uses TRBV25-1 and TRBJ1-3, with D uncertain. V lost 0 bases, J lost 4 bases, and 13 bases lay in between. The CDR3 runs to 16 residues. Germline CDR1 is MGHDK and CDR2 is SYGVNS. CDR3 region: CASSEYNAGPGNTIYF. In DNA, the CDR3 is TGTGCCAGCAGTGAATATAACGCGGGCCCCGGAAACACCATATATTTT.

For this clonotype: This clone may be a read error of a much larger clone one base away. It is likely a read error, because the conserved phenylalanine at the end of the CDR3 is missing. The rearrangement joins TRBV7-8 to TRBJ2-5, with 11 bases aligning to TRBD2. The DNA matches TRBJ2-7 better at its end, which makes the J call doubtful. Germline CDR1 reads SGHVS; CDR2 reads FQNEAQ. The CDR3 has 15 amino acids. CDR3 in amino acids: CASSLMTSGTYEQYL. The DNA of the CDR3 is TGTGCCAGCAGCTTAATGACTAGCGGGACCTACGAGCAGTACCTC.

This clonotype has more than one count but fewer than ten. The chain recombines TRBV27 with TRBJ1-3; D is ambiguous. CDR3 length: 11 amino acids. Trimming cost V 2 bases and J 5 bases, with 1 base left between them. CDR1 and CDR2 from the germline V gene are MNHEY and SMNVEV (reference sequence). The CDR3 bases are TGTGCCAGCAGTTTAAGAAACACCATATATTTT. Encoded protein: CASSLRNTIYF.

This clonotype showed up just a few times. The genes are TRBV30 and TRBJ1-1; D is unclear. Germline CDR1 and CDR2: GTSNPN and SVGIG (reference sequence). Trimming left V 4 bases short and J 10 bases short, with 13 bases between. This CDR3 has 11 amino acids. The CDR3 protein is CAWKGGRGAFF. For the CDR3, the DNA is TGTGCCTGGAAGGGTGGCCGCGGAGCTTTCTTT.

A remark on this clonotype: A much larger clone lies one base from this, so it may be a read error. The CDR3 DNA reads as TGTGCCAGCGGTCAGGGGGTAGCTAATGAAAAACTGTTTTTT. This gives the protein CASGQGVANEKLFF. The chain links TRBV19 to TRBJ1-4, with 7 bases aligning to TRBD1. The J segment lost 3 bases and the V segment lost 9 bases, leaving 7 bases of the junction unmatched. The germline CDR1 and CDR2 sequences are LNHDA and SQIVND (reference sequence). This CDR3 is 14 amino acids long.

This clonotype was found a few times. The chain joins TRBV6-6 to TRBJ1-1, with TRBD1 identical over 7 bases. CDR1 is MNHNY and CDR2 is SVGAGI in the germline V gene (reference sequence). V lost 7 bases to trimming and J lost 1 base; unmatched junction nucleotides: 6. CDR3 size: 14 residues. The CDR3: CASIQHRGNTEAFF. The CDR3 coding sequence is TGTGCCAGCATTCAACACAGGGGGAACACTGAAGCTTTCTTT.